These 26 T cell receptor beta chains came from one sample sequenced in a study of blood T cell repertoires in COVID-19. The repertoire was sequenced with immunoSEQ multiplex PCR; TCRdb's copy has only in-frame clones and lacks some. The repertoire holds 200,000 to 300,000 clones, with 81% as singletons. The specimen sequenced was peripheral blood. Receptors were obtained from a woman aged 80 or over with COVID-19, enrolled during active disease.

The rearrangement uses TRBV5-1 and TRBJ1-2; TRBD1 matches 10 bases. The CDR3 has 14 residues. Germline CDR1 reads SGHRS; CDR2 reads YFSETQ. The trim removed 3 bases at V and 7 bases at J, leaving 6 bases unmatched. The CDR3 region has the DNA TGCGCCAGCAGCTCGCCGGACAGGGGGGCTGGCTACACCTTC. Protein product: CASSSPDRGAGYTF. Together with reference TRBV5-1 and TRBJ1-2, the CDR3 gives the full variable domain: KAGVTQTPRYLIKTRGQQVTLSCSPISGHRSVSWYQQTPGQGLQFLFEYFSETQRNKGNFPGRFSGRQFSNSRSEMNVSTLELGDSALYLCASSSPDRGAGYTFGSGTRLTVV.

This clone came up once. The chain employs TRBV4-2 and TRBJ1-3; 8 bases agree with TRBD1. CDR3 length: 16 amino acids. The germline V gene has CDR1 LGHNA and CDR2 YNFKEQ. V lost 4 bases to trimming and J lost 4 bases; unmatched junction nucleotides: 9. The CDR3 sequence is CASSPRQGALGNTIYF. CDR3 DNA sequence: TGTGCCAGCAGCCCCAGGCAGGGGGCATTAGGAAACACCATATATTTT.

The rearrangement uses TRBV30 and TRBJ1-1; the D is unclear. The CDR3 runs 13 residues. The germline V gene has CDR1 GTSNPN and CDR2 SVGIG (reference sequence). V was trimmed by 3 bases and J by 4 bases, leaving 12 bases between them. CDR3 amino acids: CAWRTKGGTEAFF. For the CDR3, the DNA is TGTGCCTGGAGGACGAAGGGAGGCACTGAAGCTTTCTTT.

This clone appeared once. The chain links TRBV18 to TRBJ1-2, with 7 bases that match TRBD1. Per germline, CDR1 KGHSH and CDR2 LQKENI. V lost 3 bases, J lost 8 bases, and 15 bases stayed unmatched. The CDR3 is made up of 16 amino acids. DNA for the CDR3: TGTGCCAGCTCACCGATGGGGCCCCAGGGGGGTGAAGGCTACACCTTC. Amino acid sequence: CASSPMGPQGGEGYTF.

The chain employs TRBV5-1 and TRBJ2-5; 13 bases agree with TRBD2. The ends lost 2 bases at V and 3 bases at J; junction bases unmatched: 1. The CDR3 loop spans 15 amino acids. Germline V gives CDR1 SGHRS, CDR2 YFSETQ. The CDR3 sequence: CASSLGTSGKETQYF. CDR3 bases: TGCGCCAGCAGCTTAGGGACTAGCGGGAAAGAGACCCAGTACTTC.

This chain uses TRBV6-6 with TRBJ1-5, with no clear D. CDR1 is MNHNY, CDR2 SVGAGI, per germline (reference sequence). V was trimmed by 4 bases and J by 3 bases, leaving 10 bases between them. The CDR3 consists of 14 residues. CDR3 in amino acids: CASSSTEANQPQHF. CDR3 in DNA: TGTGCCAGCAGTTCTACCGAGGCCAATCAGCCCCAGCATTTT.

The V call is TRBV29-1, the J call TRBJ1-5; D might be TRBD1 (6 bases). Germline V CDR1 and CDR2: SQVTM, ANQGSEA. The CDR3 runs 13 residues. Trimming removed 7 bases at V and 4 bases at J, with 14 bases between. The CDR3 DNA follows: TGCAGCGCCCAGGACAGACCTAATCAGCCCCAGCATTTT. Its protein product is CSAQDRPNQPQHF.

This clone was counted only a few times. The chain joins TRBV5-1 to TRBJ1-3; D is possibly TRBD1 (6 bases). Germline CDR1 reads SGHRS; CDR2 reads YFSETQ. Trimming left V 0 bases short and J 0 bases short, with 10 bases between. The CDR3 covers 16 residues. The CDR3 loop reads CASSLGGRNSGNTIYF. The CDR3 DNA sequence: TGCGCCAGCAGCTTGGGGGGGCGTAACTCTGGAAACACCATATATTTT.

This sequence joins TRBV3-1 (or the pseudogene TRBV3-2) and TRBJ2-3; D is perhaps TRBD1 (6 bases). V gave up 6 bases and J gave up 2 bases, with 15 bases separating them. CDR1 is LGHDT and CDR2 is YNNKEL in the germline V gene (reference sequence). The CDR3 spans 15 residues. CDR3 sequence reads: CASRPRGTNTDTQYF. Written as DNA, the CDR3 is TGTGCCAGCAGGCCTAGGGGGACGAACACAGATACGCAGTATTTT.

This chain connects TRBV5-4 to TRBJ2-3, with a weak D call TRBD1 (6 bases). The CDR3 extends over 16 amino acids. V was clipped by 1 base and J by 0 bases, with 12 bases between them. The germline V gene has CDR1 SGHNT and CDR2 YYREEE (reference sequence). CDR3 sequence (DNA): TGTGCCAGCAGCTTGACCGGACAGCTAAGCACAGATACGCAGTATTTT. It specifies CASSLTGQLSTDTQYF.

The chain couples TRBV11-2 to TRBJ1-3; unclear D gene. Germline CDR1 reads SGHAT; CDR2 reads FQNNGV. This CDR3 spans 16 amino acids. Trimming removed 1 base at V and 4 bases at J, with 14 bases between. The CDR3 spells CASSLVVTESGNTIYF. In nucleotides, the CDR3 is TGTGCCAGCAGCTTAGTCGTGACGGAGTCGGGAAACACCATATATTTT.

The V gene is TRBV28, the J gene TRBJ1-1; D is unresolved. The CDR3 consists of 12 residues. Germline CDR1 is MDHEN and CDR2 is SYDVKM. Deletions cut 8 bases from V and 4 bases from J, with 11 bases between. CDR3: CASGVSITEAFF. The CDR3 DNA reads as TGTGCCAGCGGAGTTTCTATCACTGAAGCTTTCTTT.

The CDR3 coding sequence is TGTGCCGCAGCCGGGACTAGTCCCAATGAGCAGTTCTTC. Translation: CAAAGTSPNEQFF. The rearrangement uses TRBV19 and TRBJ2-1; 8 bases line up with TRBD2. V lost 11 bases, J lost 6 bases, and 9 bases stayed unmatched. Germline V CDR1 and CDR2: LNHDA, SQIVND (reference sequence). The CDR3 is 13 residues long.

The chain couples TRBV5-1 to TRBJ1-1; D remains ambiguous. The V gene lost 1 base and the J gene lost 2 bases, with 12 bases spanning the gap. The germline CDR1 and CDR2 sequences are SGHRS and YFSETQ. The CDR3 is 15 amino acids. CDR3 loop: CASSLYFQSNTEAFF. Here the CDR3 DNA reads TGCGCCAGCAGCTTGTACTTTCAATCAAACACTGAAGCTTTCTTT.

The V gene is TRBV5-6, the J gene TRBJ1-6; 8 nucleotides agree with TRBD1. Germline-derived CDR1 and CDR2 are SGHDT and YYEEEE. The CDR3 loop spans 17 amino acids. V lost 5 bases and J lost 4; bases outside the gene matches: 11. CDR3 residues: CASSSSLGDRYNSPLHF. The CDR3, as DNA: TGTGCCAGCAGTTCAAGTCTAGGGGACAGGTATAATTCACCCCTCCACTTT.

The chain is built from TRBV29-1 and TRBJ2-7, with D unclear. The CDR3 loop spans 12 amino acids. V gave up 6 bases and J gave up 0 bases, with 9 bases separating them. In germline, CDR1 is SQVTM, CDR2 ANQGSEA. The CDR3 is CSVRPSSYEQYF. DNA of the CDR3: TGCAGCGTACGACCTAGCTCCTACGAGCAGTACTTC.

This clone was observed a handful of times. CDR3 in DNA: TGTGCCAGCTCCCCCGCGGGGGCGCAACAGCCCCAGCATTTT. Translating gives CASSPAGAQQPQHF. The rearrangement links TRBV28 to TRBJ1-5; TRBD1 is a possible D gene (6 bases). Trimming stripped 8 bases from V and 7 bases from J, with 18 bases between. This CDR3 comprises 14 residues. CDR1 and CDR2 (germline): MDHEN, SYDVKM.

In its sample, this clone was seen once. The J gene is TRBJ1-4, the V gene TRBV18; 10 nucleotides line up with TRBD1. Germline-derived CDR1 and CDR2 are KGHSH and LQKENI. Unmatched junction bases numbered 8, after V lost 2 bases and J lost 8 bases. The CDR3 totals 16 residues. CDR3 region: CASSPVSGTGDEKLFF. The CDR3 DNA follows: TGTGCCAGCTCACCAGTATCCGGGACAGGGGACGAAAAACTGTTTTTT.

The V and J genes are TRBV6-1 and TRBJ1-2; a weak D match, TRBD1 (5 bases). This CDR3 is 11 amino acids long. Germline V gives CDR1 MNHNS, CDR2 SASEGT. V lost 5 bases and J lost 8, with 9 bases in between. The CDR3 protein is CASSRRDGYTF. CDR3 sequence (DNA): TGTGCCAGCAGTCGGAGGGACGGCTACACCTTC.

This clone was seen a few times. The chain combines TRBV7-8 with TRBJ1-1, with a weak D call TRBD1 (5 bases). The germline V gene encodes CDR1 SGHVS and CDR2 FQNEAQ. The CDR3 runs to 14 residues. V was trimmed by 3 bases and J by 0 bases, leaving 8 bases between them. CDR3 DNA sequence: TGTGCCAGCAGCTTCCGGGGGATGAACACTGAAGCTTTCTTT. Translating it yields CASSFRGMNTEAFF.

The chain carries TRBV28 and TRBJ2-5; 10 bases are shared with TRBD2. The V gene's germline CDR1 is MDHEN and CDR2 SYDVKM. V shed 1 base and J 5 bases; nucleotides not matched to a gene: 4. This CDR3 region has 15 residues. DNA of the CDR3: TGTGCCAGCAGTTTATCTAGCGGGAGAGGGGAGACCCAGTACTTC. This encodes CASSLSSGRGETQYF.

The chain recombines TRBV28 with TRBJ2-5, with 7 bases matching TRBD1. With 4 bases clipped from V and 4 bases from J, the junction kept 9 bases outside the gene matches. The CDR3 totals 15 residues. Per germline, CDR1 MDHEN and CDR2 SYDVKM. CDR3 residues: CASSSRTGGIETQYF. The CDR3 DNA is TGTGCCAGCAGTTCCCGGACAGGAGGTATAGAGACCCAGTACTTC.

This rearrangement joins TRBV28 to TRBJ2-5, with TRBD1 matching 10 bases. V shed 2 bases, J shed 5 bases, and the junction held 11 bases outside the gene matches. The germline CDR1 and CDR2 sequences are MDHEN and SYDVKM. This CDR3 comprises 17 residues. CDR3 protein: CASSLGIWDRGGETQYF. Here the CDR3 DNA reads TGTGCCAGCAGTTTAGGCATCTGGGACAGGGGTGGGGAGACCCAGTACTTC.

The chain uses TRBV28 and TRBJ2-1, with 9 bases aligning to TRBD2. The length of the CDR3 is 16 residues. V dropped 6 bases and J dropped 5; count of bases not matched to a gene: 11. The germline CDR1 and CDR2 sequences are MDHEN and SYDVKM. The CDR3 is CASRRQLAGINNEQFF. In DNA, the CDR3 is TGTGCCAGCAGACGGCAGCTAGCGGGGATAAACAATGAGCAGTTCTTC.

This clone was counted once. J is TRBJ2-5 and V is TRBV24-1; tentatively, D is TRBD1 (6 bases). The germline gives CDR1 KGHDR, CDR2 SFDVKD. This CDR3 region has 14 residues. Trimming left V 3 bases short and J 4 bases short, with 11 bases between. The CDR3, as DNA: TGTGCCACCAGTGATACAGGGATAGGAGAGACCCAGTACTTC. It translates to CATSDTGIGETQYF.

For the CDR3, the DNA is TGTGCCAGTAGTGAGGGAGCGTACTCTGGAAACACCATATATTTT. Amino acids: CASSEGAYSGNTIYF. The chain is built from TRBV19 and TRBJ1-3; D gene unclear. CDR1 is LNHDA and CDR2 is SQIVND in the germline V gene (reference sequence). This CDR3 spans 15 amino acids. Trimming stripped 5 bases from V and 0 bases from J, with 11 bases between.